This T cell receptor beta chain emerged from a study of PD-L1 blockade in urothelial cancer. Synthetic templates analogous to TCR were spiked into all PCRs individually. Some clones are missing from TCRdb's copy, which holds only in-frame ones; the method was immunoSEQ multiplex PCR. Of 45,000 to 60,000 clones listed, 82% were seen once; the top ten hold 1.5% to 2%. V trimming: 4 bases; J trimming: 0 bases; junction bases outside the gene matches: 2. Germline assignment: CDR1 SGHTA and CDR2 FQGNSA. The CDR3 totals 14 residues. Time point of the sample: pretreatment peripheral blood. This receptor was taken from a man in his fifties with urothelial cancer. Material: PBMCs, obtained around atezolizumab (anti-PD-L1) treatment. This sequence joins TRBV7-2 and TRBJ1-2, with 7 bases identical to TRBD1. CDR3 sequence: CASSYRGSNYGYTF. In DNA, the CDR3 is TGTGCCAGCAGCTACAGGGGATCTAACTATGGCTACACCTTC.